This T cell receptor (beta chain) emerged from a study of blood T cell repertoires in COVID-19. Whole-study context: Sites across the United States, Italy and Spain contributed samples from acute and convalescent COVID-19. Sources were T cells, B-cell-depleted T cells, or PBMCs; the material itself was cDNA or gDNA.

Original methodology: Nucleated cell number was recorded as an estimate derived from reference gene primer amplification. Some clones are missing from TCRdb's copy, which holds only in-frame ones; the method was immunoSEQ multiplex PCR. That table supplies the V and J calls and clone size; D and trimming were determined from the DNA. The sample holds about 400,000 clones; 85% to 90% are singletons and the top ten take 2.5% to 3.5%. Germline CDR1 SNHLY, CDR2 FYNNEI. The CDR3 is made up of 16 amino acids. V lost 6 bases to trimming and J lost 2 bases; unmatched junction nucleotides: 9. The receptor's source is a human donor in a cohort sampled during active COVID-19. Source material: peripheral blood. The chain employs TRBV2 and TRBJ2-1, with 8 positions matching TRBD1. CDR3 residues: CASRGRAGGAYNEQFF. CDR3 in DNA: TGTGCCAGCAGGGGCAGGGCAGGGGGCGCCTACAATGAGCAGTTCTTC.